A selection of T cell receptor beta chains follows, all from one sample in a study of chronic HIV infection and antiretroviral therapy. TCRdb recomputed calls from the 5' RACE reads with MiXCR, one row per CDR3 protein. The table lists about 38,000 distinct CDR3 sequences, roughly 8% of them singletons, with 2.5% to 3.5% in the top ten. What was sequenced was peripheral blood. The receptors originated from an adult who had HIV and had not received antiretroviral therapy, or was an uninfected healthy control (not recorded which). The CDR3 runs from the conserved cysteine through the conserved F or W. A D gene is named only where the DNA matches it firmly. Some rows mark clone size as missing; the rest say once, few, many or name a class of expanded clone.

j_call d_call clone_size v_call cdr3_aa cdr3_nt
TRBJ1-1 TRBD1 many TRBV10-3 CAISEGDRGTEAFF TGTGCCATCAGTGAGGGGGACAGGGGGACTGAAGCTTTCTTT
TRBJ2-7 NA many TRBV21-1 CASSSGTQGPHTYEQYF TGTGCCAGCAGCAGTGGGACTCAAGGCCCCCATACCTACGAGCAGTACTTC
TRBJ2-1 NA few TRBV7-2 CASSFYGSSYNEQFF TGTGCCAGCAGCTTTTACGGGAGCTCCTACAATGAGCAGTTCTTC
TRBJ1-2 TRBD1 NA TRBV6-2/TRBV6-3 CASRPIGTALYGYTF TGTGCCAGCAGGCCGATCGGGACAGCCCTCTATGGCTACACCTTC
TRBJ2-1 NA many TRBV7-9 CASSSQDSSYNEQFF TGTGCCAGCAGCTCTCAGGACAGCTCCTACAATGAGCAGTTCTTC
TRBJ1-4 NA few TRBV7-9 CASTPDFVAEKLFF TGTGCCAGCACCCCCGACTTCGTGGCTGAAAAACTGTTTTTT
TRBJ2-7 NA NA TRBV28 CASSVYSLDEQYF TGTGCCAGCAGTGTATATTCCCTAGACGAGCAGTACTTC
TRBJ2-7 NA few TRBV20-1 CSARVQTYEQYF TGCAGTGCTAGAGTTCAGACCTACGAGCAGTACTTC
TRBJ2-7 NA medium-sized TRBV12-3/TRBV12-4 CASSQGGFLEQYF TGTGCCAGCAGTCAGGGCGGTTTTCTCGAGCAGTACTTC
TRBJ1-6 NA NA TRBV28 CASRKTGGGSPLHF TGTGCCAGCAGAAAGACAGGTGGGGGCTCACCCCTCCACTTT
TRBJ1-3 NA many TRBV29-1 CSVLGVQQQQSSGNTIYF TGCAGCGTCCTTGGGGTCCAGCAGCAACAGAGCTCTGGAAACACCATATATTTT
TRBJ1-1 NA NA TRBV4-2 CASSQLYMNTEAFF TGTGCCAGCAGCCAACTCTATATGAACACTGAAGCTTTCTTT
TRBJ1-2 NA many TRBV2 CASSEGYGYTF TGTGCCAGCAGTGAAGGGTATGGCTACACCTTC
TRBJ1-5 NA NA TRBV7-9 CASSFSEGNQPQHF TGTGCCAGCAGCTTCTCAGAGGGCAATCAGCCCCAGCATTTT
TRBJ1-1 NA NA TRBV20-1 CSARRSNTEAFF TGCAGTGCTCGAAGGTCTAACACTGAAGCTTTCTTT
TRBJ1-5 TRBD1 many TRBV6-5 CASSLGQGEGPQHF TGTGCCAGCAGTCTCGGACAGGGTGAAGGGCCCCAGCATTTT
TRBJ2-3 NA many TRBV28 CASTPSGSVSTDTQYF TGTGCCAGCACCCCAAGCGGGTCGGTCAGCACAGATACGCAGTATTTT
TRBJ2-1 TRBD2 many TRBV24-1 CATESGSSYNEQFF TGTGCCACCGAAAGCGGGAGCTCCTACAATGAGCAGTTCTTC
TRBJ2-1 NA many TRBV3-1 CASSQGEGGAYNEQFF TGTGCCAGCAGCCAAGGGGAGGGGGGCGCCTACAATGAGCAGTTCTTC
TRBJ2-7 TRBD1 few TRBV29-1 CSVEGAGTAYEQYF TGCAGCGTTGAAGGGGCCGGGACAGCCTACGAGCAGTACTTC
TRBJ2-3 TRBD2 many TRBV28 CASSLWAGGEDTQYF TGTGCCAGCAGTTTATGGGCGGGAGGCGAAGATACGCAGTATTTT
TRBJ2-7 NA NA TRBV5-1 CASSSGAYEQYF TGCGCCAGCAGCTCCGGGGCCTACGAGCAGTACTTC
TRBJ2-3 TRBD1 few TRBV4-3 CASSQEQGAKDTQYF TGCGCCAGCAGCCAAGAACAGGGGGCGAAAGATACGCAGTATTTT
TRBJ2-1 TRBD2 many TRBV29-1 CSVVTTSGRAKLF TGCAGCGTTGTTACTACTAGCGGGAGGGCCAAGCTCTTC
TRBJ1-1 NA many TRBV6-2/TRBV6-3 CASLKAGTVNTEAFF TGTGCCAGCCTTAAGGCAGGGACGGTGAACACTGAAGCTTTCTTT
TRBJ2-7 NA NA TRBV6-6 CASRLDSYEQYF TGTGCCAGCAGACTGGACAGCTACGAGCAGTACTTC
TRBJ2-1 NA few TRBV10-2 CASSELFSHNEQFF TGCGCCAGCAGTGAGTTGTTCAGCCACAATGAGCAGTTCTTC
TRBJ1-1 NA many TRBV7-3 CASSVGGFDTEAFF TGTGCCAGCAGCGTAGGGGGTTTTGACACTGAAGCTTTCTTT
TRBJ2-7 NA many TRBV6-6 CASKGPQYEQYF TGTGCCAGCAAGGGCCCCCAGTACGAGCAGTACTTC
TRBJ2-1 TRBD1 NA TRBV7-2 CASSLEDRSYNEQFF TGTGCCAGCAGCTTAGAGGACAGGTCCTACAATGAGCAGTTCTTC
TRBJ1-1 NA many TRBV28 CASSLSGGTEAFF TGTGCCAGCAGTTTATCGGGGGGCACTGAAGCTTTCTTT
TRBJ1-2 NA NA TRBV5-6 CASSLGQLTYGYTF TGTGCCAGCAGCTTGGGGCAACTGACCTATGGCTACACCTTC
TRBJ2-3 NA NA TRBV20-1 CSAGRDTQYF TGCAGTGCCGGTAGAGATACGCAGTATTTT
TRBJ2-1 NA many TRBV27 CASSLLRSSYNEQFF TGTGCCAGCAGTTTGCTCAGGAGCTCCTACAATGAGCAGTTCTTC
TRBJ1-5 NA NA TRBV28 CASSSRRAQPQHF TGTGCCAGCAGTTCACGGAGAGCTCAGCCCCAGCATTTT
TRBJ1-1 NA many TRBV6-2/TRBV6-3 CACGGLGGEAFF TGTGCCTGCGGGGGGCTCGGTGGTGAAGCTTTCTTT
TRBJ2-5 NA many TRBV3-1 CASSPDPGVGETQYF TGTGCCAGCAGCCCCGACCCGGGAGTCGGAGAGACCCAGTACTTC
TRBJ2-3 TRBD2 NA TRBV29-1 CSVEVGLAGDTQYF TGCAGCGTTGAGGTGGGACTAGCGGGAGATACGCAGTATTTT
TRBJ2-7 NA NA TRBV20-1 CSASGRRNEQYF TGCAGTGCTAGCGGGAGAAGGAACGAGCAGTACTTC
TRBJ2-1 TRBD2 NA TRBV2 CASSGPTSRGEQFF TGTGCCAGCAGTGGGCCGACTAGCAGAGGCGAGCAGTTCTTC
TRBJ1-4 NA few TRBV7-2 CASSSPNEKLFF TGTGCCAGCAGCTCCCCCAATGAAAAACTGTTTTTT
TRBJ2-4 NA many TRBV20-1 CSARQGPSGNIQYF TGCAGTGCTAGACAGGGGCCCTCCGGAAACATTCAGTACTTC
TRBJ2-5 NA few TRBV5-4 CASSLGQEVETQYF TGTGCCAGCAGCTTGGGACAGGAGGTGGAGACCCAGTACTTC
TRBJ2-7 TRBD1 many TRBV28 CASSSIGDRAGYEQYF TGTGCCAGCAGTAGTATCGGGGACAGGGCGGGCTACGAGCAGTACTTC
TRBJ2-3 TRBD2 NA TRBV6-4 CASSDAGDTDTQYF TGTGCCAGCAGTGACGCGGGAGACACAGATACGCAGTATTTT